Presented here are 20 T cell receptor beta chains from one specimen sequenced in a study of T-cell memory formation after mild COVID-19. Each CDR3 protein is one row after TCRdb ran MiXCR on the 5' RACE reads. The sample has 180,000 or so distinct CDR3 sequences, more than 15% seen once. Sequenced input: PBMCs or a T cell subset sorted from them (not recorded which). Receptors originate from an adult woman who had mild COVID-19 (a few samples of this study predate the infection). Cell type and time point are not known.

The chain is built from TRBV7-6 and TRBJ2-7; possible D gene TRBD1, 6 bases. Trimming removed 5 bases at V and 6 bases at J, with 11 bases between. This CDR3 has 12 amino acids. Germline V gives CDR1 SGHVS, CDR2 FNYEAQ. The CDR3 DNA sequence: TGTGCCAGCAGCCACAGGGTTGGCGAGCAGTACTTC. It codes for CASSHRVGEQYF. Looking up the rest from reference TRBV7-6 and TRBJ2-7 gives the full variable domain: GAGVSQSPRYKVTKRGQDVALRCDPISGHVSLYWYRQALGQGPEFLTYFNYEAQQDKSGLPNDRFSAERPEGSISTLTIQRTEQRDSAMYRCASSHRVGEQYFGPGTRLTVT.

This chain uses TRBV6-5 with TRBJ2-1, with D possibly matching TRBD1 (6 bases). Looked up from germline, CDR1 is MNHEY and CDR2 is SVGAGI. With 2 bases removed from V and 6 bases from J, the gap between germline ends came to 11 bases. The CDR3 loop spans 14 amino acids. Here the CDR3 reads CASSYRDKINEQFF. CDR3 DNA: TGTGCCAGCAGTTACCGGGACAAGATCAATGAGCAGTTCTTC.

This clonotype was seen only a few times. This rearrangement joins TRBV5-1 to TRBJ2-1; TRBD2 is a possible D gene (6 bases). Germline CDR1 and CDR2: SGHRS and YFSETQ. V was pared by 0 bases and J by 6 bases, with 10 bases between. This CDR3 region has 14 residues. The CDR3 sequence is CASSLAGSPNEQFF. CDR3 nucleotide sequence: TGCGCCAGCAGCTTGGCCGGGAGTCCCAATGAGCAGTTCTTC.

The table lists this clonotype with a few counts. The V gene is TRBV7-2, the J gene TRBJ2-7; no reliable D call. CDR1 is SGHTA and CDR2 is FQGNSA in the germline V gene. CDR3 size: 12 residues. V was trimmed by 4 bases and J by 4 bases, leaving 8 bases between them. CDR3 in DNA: TGTGCCAGCAGCTCCCCCCAATACGAGCAGTACTTC. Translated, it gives CASSSPQYEQYF.

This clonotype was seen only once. The CDR3 protein is CASSLPAKNIQYF. DNA of the CDR3: TGCGCCAGCAGCCTCCCAGCCAAAAACATTCAGTACTTC. The rearrangement joins TRBV5-1 to TRBJ2-4; D uncertain. V dropped 4 bases and J dropped 0 bases, with 5 bases sitting between them. CDR3 length equals 13 residues. CDR1 is SGHRS, CDR2 YFSETQ, per germline.

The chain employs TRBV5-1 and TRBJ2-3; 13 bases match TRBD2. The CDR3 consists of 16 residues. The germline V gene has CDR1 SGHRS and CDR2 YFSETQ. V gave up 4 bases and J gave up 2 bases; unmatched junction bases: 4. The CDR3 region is CASSKGLAGPTDTQYF. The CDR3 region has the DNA TGCGCCAGCAGCAAGGGACTAGCGGGGCCCACAGATACGCAGTATTTT.

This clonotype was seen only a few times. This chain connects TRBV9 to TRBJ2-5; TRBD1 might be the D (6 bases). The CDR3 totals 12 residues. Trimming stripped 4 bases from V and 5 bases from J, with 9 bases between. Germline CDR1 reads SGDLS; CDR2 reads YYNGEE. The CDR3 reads CASSRDTETQYF. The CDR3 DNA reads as TGTGCCAGCAGCCGGGACACGGAGACCCAGTACTTC.

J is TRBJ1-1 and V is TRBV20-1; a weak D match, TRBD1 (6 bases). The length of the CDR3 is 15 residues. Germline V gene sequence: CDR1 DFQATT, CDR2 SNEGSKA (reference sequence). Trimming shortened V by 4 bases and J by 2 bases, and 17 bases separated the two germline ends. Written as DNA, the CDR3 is TGCAGTGCTATGCGGGGGGCTAATACTAACACTGAAGCTTTCTTT. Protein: CSAMRGANTNTEAFF.

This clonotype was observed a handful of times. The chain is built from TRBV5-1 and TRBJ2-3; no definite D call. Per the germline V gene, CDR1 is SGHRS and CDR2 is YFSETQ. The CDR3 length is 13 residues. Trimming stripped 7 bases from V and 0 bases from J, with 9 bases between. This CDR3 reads CASLASSTDTQYF. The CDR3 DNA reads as TGCGCCAGCTTAGCATCTAGCACAGATACGCAGTATTTT.

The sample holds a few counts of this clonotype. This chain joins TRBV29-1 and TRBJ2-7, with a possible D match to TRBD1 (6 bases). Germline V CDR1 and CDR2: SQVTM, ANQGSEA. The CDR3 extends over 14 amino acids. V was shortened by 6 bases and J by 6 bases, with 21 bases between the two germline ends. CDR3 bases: TGCAGCGTGGCTGTGGGGGCGTCTGTGGGCGAGCAGTACTTC. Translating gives CSVAVGASVGEQYF.

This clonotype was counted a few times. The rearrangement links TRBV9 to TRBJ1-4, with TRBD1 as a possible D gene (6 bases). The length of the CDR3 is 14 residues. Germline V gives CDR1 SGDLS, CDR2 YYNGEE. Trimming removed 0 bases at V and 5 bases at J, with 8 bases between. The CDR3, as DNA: TGTGCCAGCAGCGTAGATACAGGGAATGAAAAACTGTTTTTT. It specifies CASSVDTGNEKLFF.

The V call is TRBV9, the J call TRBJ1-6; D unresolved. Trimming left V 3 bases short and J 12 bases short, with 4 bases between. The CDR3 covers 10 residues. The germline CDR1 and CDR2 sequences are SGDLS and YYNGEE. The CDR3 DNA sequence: TGTGCCAGCAGCGAGAGACCCCTCCACTTT. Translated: CASSERPLHF.

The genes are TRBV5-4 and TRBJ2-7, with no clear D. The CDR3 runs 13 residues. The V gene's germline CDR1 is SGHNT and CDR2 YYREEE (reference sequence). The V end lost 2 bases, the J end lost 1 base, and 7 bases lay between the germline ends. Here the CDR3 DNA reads TGTGCCAGCAGCTTTGGGAAATCCTACGAGCAGTACTTC. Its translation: CASSFGKSYEQYF.

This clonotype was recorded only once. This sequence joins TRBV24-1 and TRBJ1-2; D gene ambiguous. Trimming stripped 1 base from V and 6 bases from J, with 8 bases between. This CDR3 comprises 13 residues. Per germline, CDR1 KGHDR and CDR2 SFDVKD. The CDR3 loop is CATSDFRGDGYTF. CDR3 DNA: TGTGCCACCAGTGATTTCCGAGGAGATGGCTACACCTTC.

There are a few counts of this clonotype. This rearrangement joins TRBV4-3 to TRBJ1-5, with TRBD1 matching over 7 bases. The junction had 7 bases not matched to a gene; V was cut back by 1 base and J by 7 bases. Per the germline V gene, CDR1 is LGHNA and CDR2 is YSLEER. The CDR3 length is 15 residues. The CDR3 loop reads CASSQGQGDLQPQHF. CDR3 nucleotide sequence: TGCGCCAGCAGCCAAGGGCAGGGGGACCTCCAGCCCCAGCATTTT.

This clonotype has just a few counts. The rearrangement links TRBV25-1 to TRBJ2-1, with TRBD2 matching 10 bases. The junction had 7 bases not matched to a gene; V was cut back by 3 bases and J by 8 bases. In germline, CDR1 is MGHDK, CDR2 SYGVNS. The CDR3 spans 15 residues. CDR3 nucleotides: TGTGCCAGCAGTGAGCTGGGACTAGCGTACGATGAGCAGTTCTTC. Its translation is CASSELGLAYDEQFF.

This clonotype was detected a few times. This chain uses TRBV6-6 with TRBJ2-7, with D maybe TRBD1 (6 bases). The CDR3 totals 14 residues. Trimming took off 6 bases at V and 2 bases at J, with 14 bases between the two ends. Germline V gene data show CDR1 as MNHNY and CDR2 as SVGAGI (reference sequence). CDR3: CASRQTGGTYEQYF. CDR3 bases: TGTGCCAGCAGGCAGACAGGCGGTACCTACGAGCAGTACTTC.

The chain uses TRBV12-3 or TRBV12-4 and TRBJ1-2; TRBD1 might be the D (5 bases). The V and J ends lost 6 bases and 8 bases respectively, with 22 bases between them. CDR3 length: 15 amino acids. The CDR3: CASRRQEVGGGGYTF. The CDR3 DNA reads TGTGCCAGCAGGAGGCAGGAGGTCGGCGGGGGAGGCTACACCTTC.

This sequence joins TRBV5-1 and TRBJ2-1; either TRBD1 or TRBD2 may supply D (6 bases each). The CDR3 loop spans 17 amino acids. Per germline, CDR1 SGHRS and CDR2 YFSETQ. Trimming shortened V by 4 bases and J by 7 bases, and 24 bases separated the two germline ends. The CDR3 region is CASSPETGAPRWNEQFF. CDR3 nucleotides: TGCGCCAGCAGCCCTGAGACGGGGGCCCCGAGGTGGAATGAGCAGTTCTTC.

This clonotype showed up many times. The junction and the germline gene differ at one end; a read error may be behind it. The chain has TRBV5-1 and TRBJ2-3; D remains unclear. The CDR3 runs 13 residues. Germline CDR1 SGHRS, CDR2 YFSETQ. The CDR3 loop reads CASSLGRTDTQYF. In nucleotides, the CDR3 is TGTGCCAGCAGCTTAGGCCGCACAGATACGCAGTATTTT. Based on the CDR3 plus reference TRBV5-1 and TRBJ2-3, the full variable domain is KAGVTQTPRYLIKTRGQQVTLSCSPISGHRSVSWYQQTPGQGLQFLFEYFSETQRNKGNFPGRFSGRQFSNSRSEMNVSTLELGDSALYLCASSLGRTDTQYFGPGTRLTVL.